These T cell receptor beta chains were read from a single sample in a study of radiotherapy plus CTLA-4 blockade in lung cancer. Data came from immunoSEQ multiplex PCR; TCRdb stores just in-frame clones and leaves some out. The sample lists some 78,000 clones; 85% to 90% were seen once. The sample here was peripheral blood, taken from a patient treated with radiotherapy plus ipilimumab. The receptors originated from a human donor with non-small cell lung cancer who had stable disease on radiotherapy plus ipilimumab. Each CDR3 is given with its conserved first and last residue. D genes are given only for firm matches. Clone size, where shown, is once, few, many, or a class for clones that have expanded.

V: TRBV14
D: -
J: TRBJ2-7
size: -
DNA: TGTGCCAGGCGAGGGGGGCCAACCTACGAGCAGTACTTC
CDR3: CARRGGPTYEQYF

V: TRBV12-5
D: -
J: TRBJ2-2
size: -
DNA: TGTGCTAGTGGTTTGGCCGCTGTTACAGGGAGTTCCGGGGAGCTGTTTTTT
CDR3: CASGLAAVTGSSGELFF

V: TRBV7-9
D: TRBD1
J: TRBJ1-4
size: -
DNA: TGTGCCAGCAGCGCCAACAGGGGAACGAGCCTTAATGAAAAACTGTTTTTT
CDR3: CASSANRGTSLNEKLFF

V: TRBV7-8
D: TRBD1
J: TRBJ2-7
size: -
DNA: TGTGCCAGCAGCTCCGGGACAGGGGGCGAGCAGTACTTC
CDR3: CASSSGTGGEQYF

V: TRBV21-1
D: -
J: TRBJ2-7
size: -
DNA: TGTGCCAGCAGCAAGAGAACTAGCGGCTCCTACGAGCAGTACTTC
CDR3: CASSKRTSGSYEQYF

V: TRBV18
D: -
J: TRBJ2-1
size: -
DNA: TGTGCCAGCACACGGGGGTGGTATGAGCAGTTCTTC
CDR3: CASTRGWYEQFF

V: TRBV6-1
D: -
J: TRBJ2-2
size: few
DNA: TGTGCCAGCAGGGGGGAGGGGGACACCGGGGAGCTGTTTTTT
CDR3: CASRGEGDTGELFF

V: TRBV6-1
D: TRBD1
J: TRBJ2-7
size: -
DNA: TGTGCCAGCAGTGATTATACAGGGGGGTACGAGCAGTACTTC
CDR3: CASSDYTGGYEQYF

V: TRBV5-1
D: -
J: TRBJ2-1
size: -
DNA: TGCGCCAGCAGGGTCCGGGACTCCGTGATGGGTGAGCAGTTCTTC
CDR3: CASRVRDSVMGEQFF

V: TRBV7-9
D: -
J: TRBJ1-1
size: -
DNA: TGTGCCAGCAGCTTAACAACAGGGAACACTGAAGCTTTCTTT
CDR3: CASSLTTGNTEAFF

V: TRBV18
D: -
J: TRBJ2-1
size: -
DNA: TGTGCCAGCTCACTCCCCTACAATGAGCAGTTCTTC
CDR3: CASSLPYNEQFF

V: TRBV19
D: TRBD1
J: TRBJ2-7
size: -
DNA: TGTGCCAGTAGTTCCGGGACAGACTACGAGCAGTACTTC
CDR3: CASSSGTDYEQYF

V: TRBV10-1
D: -
J: TRBJ1-4
size: -
DNA: TGCGCCAGCAGTGAAGGGGGAACTAATGAAAAACTGTTTTTT
CDR3: CASSEGGTNEKLFF

V: TRBV30
D: TRBD1
J: TRBJ1-4
size: -
DNA: TGTGCCTGGAGTGTCGGGACAGGGAACGGAAAACTGTTTTTT
CDR3: CAWSVGTGNGKLFF

V: TRBV5-5
D: -
J: TRBJ2-7
size: -
DNA: TGTGCCAGCAGCTATAAACTAGGAGGGGTCTACGAGCAGTACTTC
CDR3: CASSYKLGGVYEQYF

V: TRBV28
D: -
J: TRBJ2-2
size: -
DNA: TGTGCCAGCAGTCGGGGAACCCTTTCCGGGGAGCTGTTTTTT
CDR3: CASSRGTLSGELFF

V: TRBV10-1
D: -
J: TRBJ2-7
size: few
DNA: TGCGCCAGCAGTGACCACACGGGCTCCCGCGAGCAGTACTTC
CDR3: CASSDHTGSREQYF

V: TRBV6-5
D: TRBD1
J: TRBJ1-1
size: few
DNA: TGTGCCAGCAAGAGGAGGGGGCCGGTGAACACTGAAGCTTTCTTT
CDR3: CASKRRGPVNTEAFF

V: TRBV6-1
D: TRBD2
J: TRBJ2-5
size: -
DNA: TGTGCCAGCAGTGAACGCCGACTAGCGGGGAAGACCCAGTACTTC
CDR3: CASSERRLAGKTQYF

V: TRBV19
D: TRBD1
J: TRBJ2-1
size: -
DNA: TGTGCCACCAACGGGTGGGGACAGGGAAACAATGAGCAGTTCTTC
CDR3: CATNGWGQGNNEQFF

V: TRBV30
D: TRBD2
J: TRBJ2-1
size: -
DNA: TGTGCCTGGGGACTCCCGGGACTAGTTGGCAATGAGCAGTTCTTC
CDR3: CAWGLPGLVGNEQFF

V: TRBV6-1
D: -
J: TRBJ2-3
size: -
DNA: TGTGCCAGCAGCGGCAGGGGCACAGATACGCAGTATTTT
CDR3: CASSGRGTDTQYF

V: TRBV27
D: -
J: TRBJ1-1
size: -
DNA: TGTGCCAGCAGGATACAGGGTAGGACTGAAGCTTTCTTT
CDR3: CASRIQGRTEAFF

V: TRBV5-1
D: -
J: TRBJ1-1
size: few
DNA: TGCGCCAGCAGTCCGGACATGAACACTGAAGCTTTCTTT
CDR3: CASSPDMNTEAFF

V: TRBV15
D: -
J: TRBJ2-5
size: -
DNA: TGTGCCACCAGCAGAGACAGCCGATACCAAGAGACCCAGTACTTC
CDR3: CATSRDSRYQETQYF

V: TRBV6-6
D: TRBD1
J: TRBJ2-2
size: -
DNA: TGTGCCAGCAGTGGGGGACAGGGATATACCGGGGAGCTGTTTTTT
CDR3: CASSGGQGYTGELFF

V: TRBV4-1
D: -
J: TRBJ1-6
size: -
DNA: TGCGCCAGCAGCCAAGAGTCAAGGGGGTGGTCACCCCTCCACTTT
CDR3: CASSQESRGWSPLHF

V: TRBV7-7
D: TRBD1
J: TRBJ2-2
size: -
DNA: TGTGCTAGCAGCCCACAGGGGGACGGCACCGGGGAGCTGTTTTTT
CDR3: CASSPQGDGTGELFF

V: TRBV27
D: -
J: TRBJ1-1
size: -
DNA: TGTGCCAGCAGTTTGTTCTCGGCGGGATTCGTTGAAGCTTTCTTT
CDR3: CASSLFSAGFVEAFF

V: TRBV19
D: TRBD1
J: TRBJ2-7
size: -
DNA: TGTGCCAGTAGTATAAATACAGGGGGTATCTACGAGCAGTACTTC
CDR3: CASSINTGGIYEQYF

V: TRBV4-1
D: TRBD2
J: TRBJ2-3
size: -
DNA: TGCGCCAGCAGCCAAGGACTAGCGGGGGGGCAGGATACGCAGTATTTT
CDR3: CASSQGLAGGQDTQYF

V: TRBV6-5
D: -
J: TRBJ2-7
size: once
DNA: TGTGCCAGCAGGGGCCAGTACGAGCAGTACTTC
CDR3: CASRGQYEQYF

V: TRBV6-5
D: -
J: TRBJ2-5
size: once
DNA: TGTGCCAGCAAGGGAACCGCTTTAGAGACCCAGTACTTC
CDR3: CASKGTALETQYF